The source of this T cell receptor (beta chain) is a study of T cell repertoires in cytomegalovirus infection. Looking at the study overall: Indications came from public TCR beta signatures; they pointed to CMV infection and to a matching HLA type. Notes on the study in general: Frequencies of public TCR beta families were cumulated, and this identified carriers of CMV plus the relevant HLA. CMV-specific HLA-C-restricted TCR beta clonotypes dominated the ex vivo response.

For this clonotype: Its antigen is currently unknown.

TCRdb redid the calling of the reads with MiXCR, one entry per CDR3 protein. The sample carries 250,000 to 300,000 distinct CDR3 sequences, roughly 13% recorded once. The germline V gene has CDR1 SGHNT and CDR2 YYREEE (reference sequence). The CDR3 extends over 14 amino acids. Trimming pared 0 bases from V and 8 bases from J, leaving 14 bases between. The sample was PBMCs. The chain has TRBV5-4 and TRBJ1-2, with D possibly being TRBD1 (6 bases). The TCR was taken from a human donor in good health (CMV status not recorded). Some clones in this sample may be carry-over from other donors' samples. The CDR3 sequence: CASSLETGSGGYTF. CDR3 DNA sequence: TGTGCCAGCAGCTTGGAGACAGGAAGTGGAGGCTACACCTTC.